The 29 T cell receptor beta chains below come from one sample, sequenced in a study of T cell repertoires in cytomegalovirus infection. Their recognized antigens are unknown. Using its own MiXCR run on the reads, TCRdb lists one record per CDR3 protein. The sample has about 70,000 distinct CDR3 sequences; roughly 22% are singletons. Specimen: CD8+ T cells from cultured PBMCs, collected from culture after CMV antigen stimulation. These receptors came from a human donor in good health (CMV status not recorded). Some clones in this sample may be carry-over from other donors' samples.

The V and J genes are TRBV4-1 and TRBJ1-1; D is ambiguous. V lost 1 base to trimming and J lost 1 base, with 10 bases between them. Germline-derived CDR1 and CDR2 are MGHRA and YSYEKL. The CDR3 contains 15 residues. CDR3 DNA sequence: TGCGCCAGCAGCCAAGCCTCCGGACCGAACACTGAAGCTTTCTTT. Encoded protein: CASSQASGPNTEAFF.

This clonotype has more than one count but fewer than ten. The gene calls are TRBV7-6 and TRBJ2-2, with D perhaps TRBD1 (5 bases). CDR1 SGHVS and CDR2 FNYEAQ come from the germline V gene. The CDR3 is 13 residues long. Trimming took 6 bases from V and 5 from J, leaving 10 bases between them. The CDR3, as DNA: TGTGCCAGCAGTTCGACAGAGACCGGGGAGCTGTTTTTT. Translating it yields CASSSTETGELFF.

The table lists this clonotype with many counts. The chain recombines TRBV7-6 with TRBJ1-5; TRBD1 is a possible D gene (6 bases). Germline V gene sequence: CDR1 SGHVS, CDR2 FNYEAQ. Trimming stripped 5 bases from V and 8 bases from J, with 16 bases between. The CDR3 is 14 amino acids. CDR3 bases: TGTGCCAGCAGCCCCGGGGGGCCCGGGGAGCCCCAGCATTTT. This codes for CASSPGGPGEPQHF.

This clonotype was counted only a few times. This chain links TRBV6-1 with TRBJ2-7, with D unclear. The germline CDR1 and CDR2 sequences are MNHNS and SASEGT. The CDR3 is 12 residues long. V was pared by 4 bases and J by 5 bases, with 9 bases between. The CDR3 loop reads CASSVTHHEQYF. CDR3 DNA sequence: TGTGCCAGCAGTGTCACCCATCACGAGCAGTACTTC.

The chain uses TRBV6-1 and TRBJ1-5; D remains ambiguous. Trimming removed 3 bases from V and 2 bases from J, with 17 bases in between. Germline loops: CDR1 MNHNS, CDR2 SASEGT. The CDR3 spans 17 residues. The DNA of the CDR3 is TGTGCCAGCAGTGATGAGAACTTGAGGTTGGGCAATCAGCCCCAGCATTTT. It yields the protein CASSDENLRLGNQPQHF.

This clonotype was observed a handful of times. The chain uses TRBV7-9 and TRBJ2-7; 7 nucleotides agree with TRBD1. Germline V CDR1 and CDR2: SEHNR, FQNEAQ (reference sequence). The CDR3 sequence is 13 residues long. V dropped 6 bases and J dropped 4; count of bases not matched to a gene: 6. The CDR3 sequence is CASRARDSYEQYF. CDR3 in DNA: TGTGCCAGCAGAGCTCGGGACAGTTACGAGCAGTACTTC.

This clonotype was counted between two and nine times. The rearrangement links TRBV27 to TRBJ1-2; 7 bases agree with TRBD1. The V and J ends lost 2 bases and 3 bases, in that order; junction bases with no gene match: 0. CDR1 is MNHEY, CDR2 SMNVEV, per germline (reference sequence). This CDR3 region has 13 residues. The chain's CDR3 is CASSLQGDYGYTF. In nucleotides, the CDR3 is TGTGCCAGCAGTTTACAGGGGGACTATGGCTACACCTTC.

This clonotype was detected a few times. The chain combines TRBV6-5 with TRBJ2-7; no clear D gene. The CDR3 length is 11 residues. Looked up from germline, CDR1 is MNHEY and CDR2 is SVGAGI. With 6 bases removed from V and 7 bases from J, the gap between germline ends came to 10 bases. The CDR3 nucleotides are TGTGCCAGCAGCTCGACTTGGGAGCAGTACTTC. It translates to CASSSTWEQYF.

This clonotype was observed a handful of times. The chain uses TRBV6-6 and TRBJ2-5; D is unresolved. Germline V gene lookup returns CDR1 MNHNY and CDR2 SVGAGI (reference sequence). There are 11 residues in the CDR3. With 2 bases removed from V and 6 bases from J, the gap between germline ends came to 4 bases. CDR3 amino acids: CASSYQQTQYF. The CDR3 DNA reads as TGTGCCAGCAGTTACCAGCAGACCCAGTACTTC.

J is TRBJ2-2 and V is TRBV6-2 or TRBV6-3; TRBD2 is a possible D gene (6 bases). Trimming stripped 3 bases from V and 4 bases from J, with 12 bases between. Germline V gives CDR1 MNHEY, CDR2 SVGEGT. The CDR3 is 15 residues long. The CDR3 sequence: CASSYVEGSTGELFF. In DNA form, the CDR3 reads TGTGCCAGCAGTTATGTGGAGGGCAGCACCGGGGAGCTGTTTTTT.

The genes are TRBV7-8 and TRBJ2-7; no clear D gene. This CDR3 is 12 amino acids long. Trimming stripped 5 bases from V and 2 bases from J, with 7 bases between. Germline values: CDR1 SGHVS, CDR2 FQNEAQ. The CDR3 bases are TGTGCCAGCAGCGCCTACGCCTACGAGCAGTACTTC. Its translation: CASSAYAYEQYF.

J is TRBJ1-2 and V is TRBV6-5; 7 bases are a match to TRBD1. The ends lost 3 bases at V and 4 bases at J; junction bases unmatched: 5. The CDR3 runs to 14 residues. The V gene's germline CDR1 is MNHEY and CDR2 SVGAGI. In DNA, the CDR3 is TGTGCCAGCAGTTATCCTGGACAGGTCTATGGCTACACCTTC. Translation gives CASSYPGQVYGYTF.

CDR3 sequence (DNA): TGTGCCACCAGTGGAGAGGGGGTTGAGACAGATACGCAGTATTTT. Translating it yields CATSGEGVETDTQYF. The chain links TRBV24-1 to TRBJ2-3; D might be TRBD1 (6 bases). Trimming stripped 5 bases from V and 3 bases from J, with 14 bases between. The CDR3 covers 15 residues. Germline CDR1 reads KGHDR; CDR2 reads SFDVKD.

V is TRBV7-8 and J is TRBJ1-5; 7 positions match TRBD1. With V trimmed by 0 bases and J by 2 bases, 4 bases remained unmatched. CDR3 length: 16 residues. CDR1 and CDR2 (germline): SGHVS, FQNEAQ. CDR3 amino acids: CASSLASQGGNQPQHF. The CDR3 DNA reads as TGTGCCAGCAGCTTAGCGAGCCAGGGGGGCAATCAGCCCCAGCATTTT.

The V call is TRBV7-2, the J call TRBJ2-1; 10 bases map to TRBD2. After removal of 4 bases from V and 2 bases from J, the junction contained 8 bases not matched to a gene. The CDR3 contains 17 residues. Germline V lookup: CDR1 SGHTA, CDR2 FQGNSA. This CDR3 is CASSSPGLAIAYNEQFF. The CDR3 DNA reads as TGTGCCAGCAGCTCCCCGGGACTAGCGATTGCCTACAATGAGCAGTTCTTC.

The chain carries TRBV7-9 and TRBJ1-2; D is undetermined. The length of the CDR3 is 15 residues. Trimming stripped 5 bases from V and 4 bases from J, with 17 bases between. CDR1 is SEHNR and CDR2 is FQNEAQ in the germline V gene (reference sequence). Written as DNA, the CDR3 is TGTGCCAGCAGCGTCTCCCAACCGGAATTCTATGGCTACACCTTC. This translates into CASSVSQPEFYGYTF.

With respect to this clonotype: One junction end disagrees with the germline gene, perhaps due to a read error. DNA of the CDR3: TGTGCCAGCAGTTACGGGCATGACAGTCCGGGTGGCTACATCTTC. This codes for CASSYGHDSPGGYIF. The chain carries TRBV6-5 and TRBJ1-2, with D maybe TRBD1 (5 bases). CDR3 size: 15 residues. Per germline, CDR1 MNHEY and CDR2 SVGAGI.

This clonotype has only a few counts. The chain uses TRBV12-3 or TRBV12-4 and TRBJ2-1, with TRBD2 matching over 9 bases. This CDR3 has 15 amino acids. V lost 3 bases to trimming and J lost 9 bases; unmatched junction nucleotides: 9. The CDR3 protein is CASSFMGLAGPEQFF. DNA of the CDR3: TGTGCCAGCAGTTTTATGGGGCTAGCGGGGCCTGAGCAGTTCTTC.

This clonotype was observed a single time. This sequence joins TRBV7-9 and TRBJ2-3; 10 bases match TRBD2. This CDR3 spans 17 amino acids. CDR1 and CDR2 from the germline V gene are SEHNR and FQNEAQ (reference sequence). V was clipped by 4 bases and J by 4 bases; unmatched bases: 11. The CDR3 bases are TGTGCCAGCAGCTCGCCCGGGACTAGCGTTGGCGCAGATACGCAGTATTTT. Protein sequence: CASSSPGTSVGADTQYF. The whole variable domain, remainder taken from reference TRBV7-9 and TRBJ2-3, is DTGVSQNPRHKITKRGQNVTFRCDPISEHNRLYWYRQTLGQGPEFLTYFQNEAQLEKSRLLSDRFSAERPKGSFSTLEIQRTEQGDSAMYLCASSSPGTSVGADTQYFGPGTRLTVL.

In its sample, this clonotype was seen a few times. The gene calls are TRBV12-3 or TRBV12-4 and TRBJ2-3, with TRBD1 matching over 9 bases. The CDR3 length is 17 residues. The ends lost 7 bases at V and 0 bases at J; junction bases unmatched: 11. The CDR3 coding sequence is TGTGCCAGCACTACTAGACAGGGGGGCCCTAGCACAGATACGCAGTATTTT. This codes for CASTTRQGGPSTDTQYF.

There are a few counts of this clonotype. The gene calls are TRBV7-9 and TRBJ2-7; 10 bases align to TRBD1. V was clipped by 11 bases and J by 6 bases; unmatched bases: 10. CDR3 length: 13 residues. Germline lookup yields CDR1 SEHNR and CDR2 FQNEAQ (reference sequence). For the CDR3, the DNA is TGTGCCTTGACAGGGGGCTTCCTGGCCGAGCAGTACTTC. Amino acid sequence: CALTGGFLAEQYF. The variable domain in full, with the rest retrieved from reference TRBV7-9 and TRBJ2-7, is DTGVSQNPRHKITKRGQNVTFRCDPISEHNRLYWYRQTLGQGPEFLTYFQNEAQLEKSRLLSDRFSAERPKGSFSTLEIQRTEQGDSAMYLCALTGGFLAEQYFGPGTRLTVT.

The chain is built from TRBV15 and TRBJ2-7; 8 bases map to TRBD2. Germline CDR1 is LNHNV and CDR2 is YYDKDF (reference sequence). This CDR3 region has 14 residues. The V and J ends lost 0 bases and 3 bases, in that order; junction bases with no gene match: 1. This CDR3 is CATSRDRGGYEQYF. As DNA, the CDR3 is TGTGCCACCAGCAGAGATCGGGGGGGCTACGAGCAGTACTTC.

The table lists this clonotype with a few counts. The chain is built from TRBV27 and TRBJ1-3; D gene unclear. The CDR3 consists of 16 residues. Germline loops: CDR1 MNHEY, CDR2 SMNVEV (reference sequence). Between the trimmed V and J ends, which lost 7 bases and 0 bases, there was a span of 16 bases. The CDR3 region has the DNA TGTGCCAGCAAGGGAGGCGGACGGCACTCTGGAAACACCATATATTTT. Its translation is CASKGGGRHSGNTIYF.

This clonotype was picked up many times. This chain connects TRBV11-2 to TRBJ2-7; D may be TRBD1 (6 bases). The germline V gene encodes CDR1 SGHAT and CDR2 FQNNGV. The CDR3 runs to 13 residues. V was pared by 3 bases and J by 2 bases, with 8 bases between. The CDR3, as DNA: TGTGCCAGCAGCTTGGGACATCCCTACGAGCAGTACTTC. Translated, it gives CASSLGHPYEQYF.

Only a few counts were recorded for this clonotype. V is TRBV7-2 and J is TRBJ1-1; weak D call: TRBD1 (5 bases). The CDR3 consists of 12 residues. V lost 11 bases to trimming and J lost 4 bases, with 14 bases between them. The germline V gene encodes CDR1 SGHTA and CDR2 FQGNSA. CDR3 sequence reads: CADSPRSTEAFF. The CDR3, as DNA: TGTGCCGACAGCCCTAGAAGCACTGAAGCTTTCTTT.

This chain joins TRBV7-7 and TRBJ2-1, with D perhaps assigned TRBD1 or TRBD2 (5 bases each). CDR1 SSHAT and CDR2 FNYEAQ come from the germline V gene (reference sequence). V shed 0 bases and J shed 0 bases, with 9 bases lying between them. The CDR3 is made up of 16 amino acids. As DNA, the CDR3 is TGTGCCAGCAGCTTAGCGGGGGAGAGCTCCTACAATGAGCAGTTCTTC. Translating gives CASSLAGESSYNEQFF.

The chain uses TRBV20-1 and TRBJ1-1; possible D gene TRBD1, 5 bases. Between the trimmed V and J ends, which lost 1 base and 3 bases, there was a span of 6 bases. The germline gives CDR1 DFQATT, CDR2 SNEGSKA (reference sequence). The CDR3 totals 12 residues. CDR3 residues: CSARVRDTEAFF. CDR3 bases: TGCAGTGCTAGAGTCAGGGACACTGAAGCTTTCTTT.

This clonotype was seen a handful of times. The chain combines TRBV4-3 with TRBJ1-5, with D tentatively TRBD1 (5 bases). The length of the CDR3 is 15 residues. Germline CDR1 is LGHNA and CDR2 is YSLEER. Trimming took off 0 bases at V and 2 bases at J, with 8 bases between the two ends. The CDR3 DNA follows: TGCGCCAGCAGCCAAGAGGGGGGGGGCAATCAGCCCCAGCATTTT. Amino acids: CASSQEGGGNQPQHF.

Only a few counts were recorded for this clonotype. This chain connects TRBV12-3 or TRBV12-4 to TRBJ1-5, with D unresolved. The CDR3 consists of 14 residues. The V end lost 7 bases, the J end lost 0 bases, and 10 bases lay between the germline ends. CDR3 sequence: CASTPTVSNQPQHF. CDR3 nucleotide sequence: TGTGCCAGCACTCCCACAGTTAGCAATCAGCCCCAGCATTTT.